This TCR beta chain was sequenced in a study of OX40 agonist ivuxolimab in advanced cancers. Study-level information: At 0.01 to 10 mg/kg, ivuxolimab was administered intravenously to patients every 2 weeks. Partial responses occurred in three patients (one hepatocellular carcinoma, two cutaneous melanoma).

Assay: immunoSEQ multiplex PCR; the TCRdb copy retains only in-frame clones and omits some. The repertoire has about 22,000 clones, about 88% of them found once; the top ten carry 34%. The CDR3 totals 13 residues. CDR1 GTSNPN and CDR2 SVGIG come from the germline V gene (reference sequence). Study observations and caveats: The investigators did not determine what antigen specificity the expanded peripheral T cells had.

Concerning this clone: The antigen remains undetermined.

This chain uses TRBV30 with TRBJ2-5; no reliable D call. The last part of the DNA fits TRBJ2-7 better; the J call may be wrong. This sequence originates from an adult with an advanced solid tumor such as melanoma, head and neck, liver or kidney cancer. The source material was CD4+ or CD8+ T cells sorted from blood, sampled in a trial of the OX40 agonist ivuxolimab. CDR3 in amino acids: CAWSGVSSYEQYF. CDR3 DNA sequence: TGTGCCTGGAGTGGGGTATCCTCCTACGAGCAGTACTTC.